This entry concerns a single T cell receptor (beta chain). In the authors' workflow: Counts of nucleated cells, estimated from reference gene primer amplification, were obtained. Sequencing was performed with immunoSEQ multiplex PCR; in TCRdb, only in-frame clones are kept and a portion is missing. V and J calls and clone size are copied from that table; D and trimming were computed from the DNA. The table lists 150,000 to 200,000 clones, around 85% of them singletons. This sample stems from a study of blood T cell repertoires in COVID-19. For the study at large: The origin of the acute and convalescent COVID-19 samples was the United States, Italy and Spain. Sources were T cells, B-cell-depleted T cells, or PBMCs; the material itself was cDNA or gDNA.

The source is a human donor with acute or convalescent COVID-19. The donor label of this sample is uncertain. Sequencing was performed on peripheral blood.

CDR3 region: CASSLAGGPSFGDTQYF. In DNA, the CDR3 is TGTGCCAGCAGCTTGGCGGGGGGGCCATCCTTCGGAGATACGCAGTATTTT. V is TRBV5-4 and J is TRBJ2-3; 8 bases are shared with TRBD2. The CDR3 is 17 amino acids. V lost 0 bases and J lost 5; bases outside the gene matches: 11. Germline V gives CDR1 SGHNT, CDR2 YYREEE (reference sequence).